Shown below are 17 T cell receptor beta chains from a single sample sequenced in a study of T cell repertoires in cytomegalovirus infection. TCRdb reanalysed the reads using MiXCR and keeps one entry per CDR3 protein. This sample has about 330,000 distinct CDR3 sequences, with approximately 9.5% found just once. The material sequenced was PBMCs. The receptors here all came from a human donor in good health (CMV status not recorded). Some clones in this sample may be carry-over from other donors' samples.

This clonotype was counted a few times. The chain carries TRBV6-6 and TRBJ2-1; 13 bases fit TRBD2. The CDR3 has 19 residues. V shed 1 base and J 5 bases; nucleotides not matched to a gene: 11. Germline V gives CDR1 MNHNY, CDR2 SVGAGI (reference sequence). CDR3 in amino acids: CASSYLGLAGSPSNNEQFF. CDR3 DNA: TGTGCCAGCAGTTACTTGGGACTAGCGGGAAGTCCTTCTAACAATGAGCAGTTCTTC.

This clonotype was seen repeatedly, ten times or more. This chain connects TRBV7-2 to TRBJ1-1; no clear D. The CDR3 has 15 residues. Trimming took 1 base from V and 3 from J, leaving 12 bases between them. Germline V gene sequence: CDR1 SGHTA, CDR2 FQGNSA. The CDR3 loop is CASSLGGVGDTEAFF. In DNA, the CDR3 is TGTGCCAGCAGCTTAGGTGGGGTCGGGGACACTGAAGCTTTCTTT.

CDR3 DNA sequence: TGCGCCAGCAGCGTCGGGACGGTAACTGGAAACACCATATATTTT. The encoded protein is CASSVGTVTGNTIYF. The chain has TRBV5-1 and TRBJ1-3; D may be TRBD1 (5 bases). The ends were cut back, 4 bases at V and 2 bases at J, with 13 bases in the middle. The CDR3 totals 15 residues. Germline CDR1 is SGHRS and CDR2 is YFSETQ.

This clonotype has ten or more counts. The CDR3 nucleotides are TGTGCCAGCAGTACCTCCTCGTTCCTCTACGAGCAGTACTTC. Residues: CASSTSSFLYEQYF. The chain carries TRBV6-1 and TRBJ2-7, with D uncertain. CDR1 and CDR2 (germline): MNHNS, SASEGT. This CDR3 has 14 residues. Trimming removed 5 bases at V and 3 bases at J, with 14 bases between.

This rearrangement joins TRBV7-9 to TRBJ2-1, with D possibly TRBD2 on 5 matching bases. The CDR3 contains 15 residues. V lost 1 base and J 7 bases, leaving 14 bases between the germline ends. CDR1 and CDR2 (germline): SEHNR, FQNEAQ (reference sequence). DNA for the CDR3: TGTGCCAGCAGCTTAGGCCTAGCTAGCCGGAATGAGCAGTTCTTC. Protein sequence: CASSLGLASRNEQFF.

The table lists this clonotype with a few counts. This chain connects TRBV6-2 or TRBV6-3 to TRBJ2-1, with TRBD2 matching over 7 bases. The V and J ends lost 2 bases and 3 bases, in that order; junction bases with no gene match: 25. Looked up from germline, CDR1 is MNHEY and CDR2 is SVGEGT. This CDR3 is 22 amino acids long. DNA of the CDR3: TGTGCCAGCAGTTACGCTCCCCCCTCGCGGGAGTCCGTTCCCAACGTCTACAATGAGCAGTTCTTC. Translating it yields CASSYAPPSRESVPNVYNEQFF.

This clonotype was counted a few times. The chain carries TRBV19 and TRBJ2-7; 9 bases agree with TRBD1. This CDR3 spans 15 amino acids. Germline V gene sequence: CDR1 LNHDA, CDR2 SQIVND (reference sequence). V was clipped by 5 bases and J by 4 bases; unmatched bases: 9. The CDR3 nucleotides are TGTGCCAGTAGTCCCGGGACAGGGTTACTTTACGAGCAGTACTTC. This codes for CASSPGTGLLYEQYF.

This clonotype occurred many times. The rearrangement joins TRBV7-2 to TRBJ1-4; TRBD1 aligns across 7 bases. CDR3 length equals 15 residues. Germline V gene data show CDR1 as SGHTA and CDR2 as FQGNSA. With 3 bases clipped from V and 5 bases from J, the junction kept 6 bases outside the gene matches. The CDR3 region is CASSFSTGLNEKLFF. The CDR3 bases are TGTGCCAGCAGCTTTTCGACAGGGCTAAATGAAAAACTGTTTTTT. The full variable domain, with the rest looked up from reference TRBV7-2 and TRBJ1-4, is GAGVSQSPSNKVTEKGKDVELRCDPISGHTALYWYRQSLGQGLEFLIYFQGNSAPDKSGLPSDRFSAERTGGSVSTLTIQRTQQEDSAVYLCASSFSTGLNEKLFFGSGTQLSVL.

This clonotype was seen more than once but under ten times. The chain couples TRBV5-5 to TRBJ1-1; D is possibly TRBD1 (6 bases). The length of the CDR3 is 13 residues. The V end lost 4 bases, the J end lost 7 bases, and 14 bases lay between the germline ends. Germline values: CDR1 SGHKS, CDR2 YYEKEE (reference sequence). The CDR3 nucleotides are TGTGCCAGCAGCCGAGACGGACAGCTTGAAGCTTTCTTT. Amino acids: CASSRDGQLEAFF.

This clonotype turned up a few times. This chain uses TRBV6-6 with TRBJ2-3; TRBD2 is a possible D gene (6 bases). CDR1 and CDR2 from the germline V gene are MNHNY and SVGAGI (reference sequence). V lost 7 bases and J lost 1, with 15 bases in between. This CDR3 has 15 amino acids. CDR3 nucleotides: TGTGCCAGCACTTCTCGAGGAGGGGGCACAGATACGCAGTATTTT. Translated: CASTSRGGGTDTQYF.

This clonotype was seen more than once but under ten times. The chain uses TRBV7-2 and TRBJ2-7; D is possibly TRBD1 or TRBD2 (5 bases each). V lost 5 bases and J 5 bases, leaving 16 bases between the germline ends. The germline V gene has CDR1 SGHTA and CDR2 FQGNSA. The CDR3 consists of 14 residues. CDR3 nucleotide sequence: TGTGCCAGCAGCCCGGGACCTGCTCGGGACGAGCAGTACTTC. Translation: CASSPGPARDEQYF.

V and J are TRBV5-1 and TRBJ2-7; 9 bases line up with TRBD1. The CDR3 is made up of 16 amino acids. CDR1 and CDR2 (germline): SGHRS, YFSETQ. V gave up 3 bases and J gave up 1 base; unmatched junction bases: 8. CDR3 amino acids: CASSSQGTGSSYEQYF. The CDR3 DNA reads TGCGCCAGCAGCTCACAAGGGACAGGGTCTTCCTACGAGCAGTACTTC.

This clonotype was seen only a few times. CDR3 in DNA: TGTGCCAGCAGTTACTCTGGGACAGGGGTAAACTATGGCTACACCTTC. It encodes CASSYSGTGVNYGYTF. This chain joins TRBV6-5 and TRBJ1-2; the match to TRBD1 covers 10 bases. The J segment lost 2 bases and the V segment lost 0 bases, leaving 3 bases of the junction unmatched. Germline-derived CDR1 and CDR2 are MNHEY and SVGAGI. This CDR3 has 16 amino acids.

V and J are TRBV6-1 and TRBJ2-3; 7 bases match TRBD2. V trimming: 7 bases; J trimming: 4 bases; junction bases outside the gene matches: 8. This CDR3 contains 14 residues. The germline gives CDR1 MNHNS, CDR2 SASEGT. Here the CDR3 reads CASTPAGDADTQYF. CDR3 sequence (DNA): TGTGCCAGCACCCCCGCGGGGGATGCAGATACGCAGTATTTT.

This clonotype was seen many times. The CDR3 DNA reads as TGTGCCAGCAGTTTAGGGATGGACAGGGGGCGAGGCAATCAGCCCCAGCATTTT. It translates to CASSLGMDRGRGNQPQHF. The gene calls are TRBV12-3 or TRBV12-4 and TRBJ1-5; 11 bases fit TRBD1. Trimming cost V 1 base and J 2 bases; bases outside gene matches: 7. The CDR3 runs 18 residues.

The chain joins TRBV10-3 to TRBJ2-7; D call uncertain. CDR1 and CDR2 (germline): ENHRY, SYGVKD. With 2 bases removed from V and 6 bases from J, the gap between germline ends came to 14 bases. The CDR3 covers 14 residues. The CDR3 bases are TGTGCCATCAGTGAGACCCAGGAGATCCCCGAGCAGTACTTC. Translated: CAISETQEIPEQYF.

This clonotype was recorded many times. J is TRBJ2-3 and V is TRBV7-2; D possibly corresponds to TRBD2 (6 bases). Trimming cost V 5 bases and J 0 bases, with 30 bases left between them. Germline lookup yields CDR1 SGHTA and CDR2 FQGNSA. The CDR3 contains 21 residues. This CDR3 reads CASSPPPSRVWREASTDTQYF. The DNA of the CDR3 is TGTGCCAGCAGCCCCCCCCCGAGCAGGGTTTGGCGGGAAGCTAGCACAGATACGCAGTATTTT.